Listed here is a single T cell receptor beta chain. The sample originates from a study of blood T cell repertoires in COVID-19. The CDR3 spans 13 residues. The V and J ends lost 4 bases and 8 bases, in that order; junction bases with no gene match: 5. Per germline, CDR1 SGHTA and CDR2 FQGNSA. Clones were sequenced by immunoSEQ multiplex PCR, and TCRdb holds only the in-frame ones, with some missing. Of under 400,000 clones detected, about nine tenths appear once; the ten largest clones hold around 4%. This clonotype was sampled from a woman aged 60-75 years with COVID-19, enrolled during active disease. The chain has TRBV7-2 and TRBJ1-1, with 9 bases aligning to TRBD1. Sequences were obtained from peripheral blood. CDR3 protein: CASSSGTGLEAFF. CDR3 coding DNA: TGTGCCAGCAGCTCCGGGACAGGGTTAGAAGCTTTCTTT.